These 21 T cell receptor beta chains were all obtained from the same sample, sequenced in a study of T-cell memory formation after mild COVID-19. TCRdb processed the 5' RACE reads anew with MiXCR; each CDR3 protein has one entry. This table holds 250,000 or so distinct CDR3 sequences, about 20% found once. The sample comprised PBMCs or a T cell subset sorted from them (not recorded which). The source is a man between 18 and 35 years old who had mild COVID-19 (a few samples of this study predate the infection). Cell type and time point are not known.

V usage is TRBV6-6 and J usage is TRBJ2-7, with 11 bases fitting TRBD1. Per the germline V gene, CDR1 is MNHNY and CDR2 is SVGAGI (reference sequence). After removal of 4 bases from V and 5 bases from J, the junction contained 19 bases not matched to a gene. The CDR3 extends over 19 amino acids. CDR3: CASSFLDRGLKNRGDEQYV. CDR3 bases: TGTGCCAGCAGTTTTCTGGACAGGGGGCTCAAGAACAGAGGGGACGAGCAGTACGTC.

Only a few counts were recorded for this clonotype. The rearrangement joins TRBV5-6 to TRBJ2-5; 7 positions match TRBD2. Germline values: CDR1 SGHDT, CDR2 YYEEEE. J was trimmed by 3 bases and V by 4 bases; bases with no gene match: 3. CDR3 length: 13 amino acids. The CDR3 spells CASSKGLEETQYF. CDR3 in DNA: TGTGCCAGCAGCAAAGGACTAGAAGAGACCCAGTACTTC.

This CDR3 reads CASSQSSGGADTQYF. The CDR3 bases are TGTGCCAGCAGCCAGAGTAGCGGGGGCGCAGATACGCAGTATTTT. The V gene is TRBV7-9, the J gene TRBJ2-3; 9 bases align to TRBD2. The germline CDR1 and CDR2 sequences are SEHNR and FQNEAQ (reference sequence). The CDR3 is made up of 15 amino acids. The V segment lost 5 bases and the J segment 4 bases; nucleotides outside the gene matches: 7.

This clonotype occurred a few times. CDR3 region: CASSLSLNEQFF. The CDR3 DNA follows: TGTGCCAGCAGTTTATCGCTCAATGAGCAGTTCTTC. The chain carries TRBV28 and TRBJ2-1; D is uncertain. This CDR3 is built from 12 residues. V was pared by 1 base and J by 6 bases, with 4 bases between. The germline V gene encodes CDR1 MDHEN and CDR2 SYDVKM. The full variable domain, its missing parts supplied by reference TRBV28 and TRBJ2-1, is DVKVTQSSRYLVKRTGEKVFLECVQDMDHENMFWYRQDPGLGLRLIYFSYDVKMKEKGDIPEGYSVSREKKERFSLILESASTNQTSMYLCASSLSLNEQFFGPGTRLTVL.

V is TRBV7-2 and J is TRBJ2-3; D is unresolved. The CDR3 extends over 14 amino acids. The germline V gene has CDR1 SGHTA and CDR2 FQGNSA. V gave up 4 bases and J gave up 1 base, with 9 bases separating them. The DNA for the CDR3 is TGTGCCAGCAGCTCCGATGGAGGCACAGATACGCAGTATTTT. Its translation is CASSSDGGTDTQYF.

This rearrangement joins TRBV11-2 to TRBJ2-3; D uncertain. V dropped 3 bases and J dropped 4 bases, with 11 bases sitting between them. There are 14 residues in the CDR3. Germline V gene lookup returns CDR1 SGHAT and CDR2 FQNNGV. The DNA of the CDR3 is TGTGCCAGCAGCTTCAACCCGTACTCAGATACGCAGTATTTT. It translates to CASSFNPYSDTQYF.

The V call is TRBV30, the J call TRBJ2-2; D is ambiguous. The V end lost 5 bases, the J end lost 4 bases, and 8 bases lay between the germline ends. This CDR3 has 12 residues. In germline, CDR1 is GTSNPN, CDR2 SVGIG (reference sequence). This chain's CDR3 is CAWDSGTGELFF. The CDR3, as DNA: TGTGCCTGGGACTCCGGCACCGGGGAGCTGTTTTTT.

A few counts support this clonotype. The rearrangement links TRBV11-2 to TRBJ2-5, with no clear D. V lost 5 bases to trimming and J lost 5 bases, with 9 bases between them. Germline V gene lookup returns CDR1 SGHAT and CDR2 FQNNGV. The CDR3 covers 12 residues. The CDR3 here is CASSEDGETQYF. CDR3 DNA: TGTGCCAGCAGCGAGGACGGGGAGACCCAGTACTTC.

The chain carries TRBV4-1 and TRBJ2-1, with D hard to call. The germline gives CDR1 MGHRA, CDR2 YSYEKL. The length of the CDR3 is 15 residues. V lost 0 bases and J lost 9, with 15 bases in between. The CDR3 sequence: CASSQDEGNIVEQFF. CDR3 nucleotides: TGCGCCAGCAGCCAAGACGAAGGGAATATAGTTGAGCAGTTCTTC.

The rearrangement uses TRBV5-1 and TRBJ2-7, with 7 bases that match TRBD2. This CDR3 comprises 14 residues. Trimming removed 5 bases from V and 6 bases from J; junction bases left unmatched: 11. The germline CDR1 and CDR2 sequences are SGHRS and YFSETQ. CDR3 sequence reads: CASSQWGGFSEQYV. The CDR3 region has the DNA TGCGCCAGCAGTCAATGGGGGGGTTTCTCCGAGCAGTACGTC.

This clonotype was observed once. V is TRBV4-3 and J is TRBJ1-1; D gene uncertain. Germline values: CDR1 LGHNA, CDR2 YSLEER. The V and J ends lost 0 bases and 6 bases respectively, with 8 bases between them. This CDR3 contains 13 residues. The CDR3 sequence is CASSQDSRAEAFF. The CDR3 nucleotides are TGCGCCAGCAGCCAAGATTCCCGTGCTGAAGCTTTCTTT.

This clonotype was counted at least ten times. V usage is TRBV11-1 and J usage is TRBJ2-7; D perhaps matches TRBD2 (5 bases). The V end lost 4 bases, the J end lost 0 bases, and 16 bases lay between the germline ends. The CDR3 length is 16 residues. Germline V gives CDR1 SGHAT, CDR2 FQDESV (reference sequence). CDR3: CASSSLRGQSSYEQYF. CDR3 nucleotide sequence: TGTGCCAGCAGCTCCCTGAGAGGGCAAAGCTCCTACGAGCAGTACTTC. Using reference TRBV11-1 and TRBJ2-7 for the parts outside the CDR3, the full variable domain is EAEVAQSPRYKITEKSQAVAFWCDPISGHATLYWYRQILGQGPELLVQFQDESVVDDSQLPKDRFSAERLKGVDSTLKIQPAELGDSAMYLCASSSLRGQSSYEQYFGPGTRLTVT.

In its sample, this clonotype was seen a few times. The rearrangement joins TRBV4-2 to TRBJ2-6, with D possibly matching TRBD1 (5 bases). The CDR3 consists of 16 residues. Germline V gene lookup returns CDR1 LGHNA and CDR2 YNFKEQ. The ends were cut back, 3 bases at V and 0 bases at J, with 9 bases in the middle. CDR3 bases: TGTGCCAGCAGCCACCAGGACAACTCTGGGGCCAACGTCCTGACTTTC. It codes for CASSHQDNSGANVLTF.

The CDR3 region is CAWSVGGGTDTQYF. CDR3 coding DNA: TGTGCCTGGAGTGTGGGCGGCGGCACAGATACGCAGTATTTT. The gene calls are TRBV30 and TRBJ2-3, with unresolved D. CDR3 length: 14 residues. Trimming shortened V by 0 bases and J by 1 base, and 8 bases separated the two germline ends. Germline V gene lookup returns CDR1 GTSNPN and CDR2 SVGIG (reference sequence).

The rearrangement links TRBV6-1 to TRBJ1-1; D is ambiguous. This CDR3 comprises 16 residues. V was cut by 7 bases and J by 3 bases, with 21 bases left in between. In germline, CDR1 is MNHNS, CDR2 SASEGT. The DNA of the CDR3 is TGTGCCAGCATTCTCCGGCCGGGCAGGCCCTACACTGAAGCTTTCTTT. This encodes CASILRPGRPYTEAFF.

This clonotype was seen a few times. This chain links TRBV5-1 with TRBJ2-5; TRBD2 is a possible D gene (7 bases). V dropped 7 bases and J dropped 4 bases, with 17 bases sitting between them. The CDR3 extends over 14 amino acids. Germline CDR1 SGHRS, CDR2 YFSETQ. In DNA form, the CDR3 reads TGCGCCAGCTGCCTGGGGGGGCGATTAGAGACCCAGTACTTC. Its protein is CASCLGGRLETQYF.

V usage is TRBV5-1 and J usage is TRBJ2-2, with D maybe TRBD1 (6 bases). The CDR3 has 15 residues. Trimming took 4 bases from V and 4 from J, leaving 14 bases between them. Germline V gene data show CDR1 as SGHRS and CDR2 as YFSETQ. The chain's CDR3 is CASSGPPTGTGELFF. CDR3 nucleotides: TGCGCCAGCAGCGGCCCCCCGACAGGCACCGGGGAGCTGTTTTTT.

The chain has TRBV12-3 or TRBV12-4 and TRBJ1-4; D is possibly TRBD1 (5 bases). Trimming removed 6 bases at V and 8 bases at J, with 19 bases between. The CDR3 covers 15 residues. CDR3 protein: CASSWRDPGGEKLFF. The DNA for the CDR3 is TGTGCCAGCAGCTGGCGGGACCCGGGGGGGGAAAAACTGTTTTTT.

J is TRBJ2-1 and V is TRBV11-2, with D uncertain. Germline CDR1 reads SGHAT; CDR2 reads FQNNGV. CDR3 size: 14 residues. The V gene lost 0 bases and the J gene lost 5 bases, with 8 bases spanning the gap. The CDR3 region is CASSLDPLNNEQFF. The CDR3 region has the DNA TGTGCCAGCAGCTTAGACCCTTTAAACAATGAGCAGTTCTTC.

The gene calls are TRBV5-1 and TRBJ2-1, with a weak D call TRBD1 (6 bases). The CDR3 consists of 13 residues. Germline CDR1 is SGHRS and CDR2 is YFSETQ. Trimming stripped 3 bases from V and 7 bases from J, with 11 bases between. As DNA, the CDR3 is TGCGCCAGCAGCTATCAACAGGGAAATGAGCAGTTCTTC. It codes for CASSYQQGNEQFF. Drawing the rest from reference TRBV5-1 and TRBJ2-1, the complete variable domain is KAGVTQTPRYLIKTRGQQVTLSCSPISGHRSVSWYQQTPGQGLQFLFEYFSETQRNKGNFPGRFSGRQFSNSRSEMNVSTLELGDSALYLCASSYQQGNEQFFGPGTRLTVL.

The genes are TRBV7-2 and TRBJ1-4; no definite D call. The CDR3 runs to 14 residues. The germline CDR1 and CDR2 sequences are SGHTA and FQGNSA. V lost 2 bases to trimming and J lost 8 bases, with 12 bases between them. The CDR3 spells CASSLMGGDEKLFF. The CDR3 DNA reads as TGTGCCAGCAGCTTAATGGGTGGCGACGAAAAACTGTTTTTT.